These 23 T cell receptor beta chains originate from one sample sequenced in a study of blood T cells in healthy people across ages (dated by TCRdb to the mid-2010s). Library preparation employed 5' RACE. The run used an Illumina HiSeq 2500. The second PCR ran for about 6 to 12 cycles and used a J-beta primer mix along with a sample-barcoded 5' primer. TCRdb ran its own pipeline on the public reads, namely fastp trimming at Q25 and MiXCR clone calling, and kept in-frame beta chains. Each record represents a unique CDR3 protein, reported with the most common genes and DNA among its rows. Across this sample there are some 1.5 million distinct CDR3 sequences, with approximately 43% seen only once. More than 4% of the sample is taken by the ten largest. The sample consisted of blood. These receptors all come from a woman between 18 and 30 years old in good health.

This clonotype showed up just a few times. The CDR3: CASRRDPTDTQYF. Written as DNA, the CDR3 is TGTGCCAGCAGGCGGGACCCCACAGATACGCAGTATTTT. The V and J genes are TRBV2 and TRBJ2-3; D is possibly TRBD2 (6 bases). This CDR3 is built from 13 residues. Germline V gives CDR1 SNHLY, CDR2 FYNNEI. V lost 6 bases and J lost 2, with 9 bases in between.

This clonotype occurred a few times. The genes are TRBV5-8 and TRBJ2-7; D unresolved. V was cut by 2 bases and J by 8 bases, with 11 bases left in between. CDR3 length: 12 amino acids. CDR1 is SGHTS and CDR2 is YDEGEE in the germline V gene. The CDR3 DNA is TGTGCCAGCAGCTTTCCCGGGTTACAGCAGTACTTC. Translating gives CASSFPGLQQYF.

The V gene is TRBV18, the J gene TRBJ1-1, with TRBD1 identical over 9 bases. Germline V gene data show CDR1 as KGHSH and CDR2 as LQKENI. The CDR3 totals 15 residues. Trimming at V came to 6 bases and at J to 0 bases, leaving 5 bases not matched to a gene. The CDR3 here is CASSHGQGMNTEAFF. CDR3 DNA: TGTGCCAGCTCGCACGGACAGGGGATGAACACTGAAGCTTTCTTT.

The rearrangement joins TRBV6-5 to TRBJ1-6, with D unclear. Per germline, CDR1 MNHEY and CDR2 SVGAGI. Trimming took off 10 bases at V and 0 bases at J, with 13 bases between the two ends. This CDR3 is built from 15 residues. CDR3 residues: CATQSESSYNSPLHF. Written as DNA, the CDR3 is TGTGCCACCCAGTCAGAGAGCTCCTATAATTCACCCCTCCACTTT.

This chain uses TRBV7-2 with TRBJ2-1; 7 positions agree with TRBD1. CDR3 length: 14 amino acids. After removal of 3 bases from V and 4 bases from J, the junction contained 3 bases not matched to a gene. The germline V gene has CDR1 SGHTA and CDR2 FQGNSA. CDR3 bases: TGTGCCAGCAGCTTTGGGACAGAGTACAATGAGCAGTTCTTC. Amino acid sequence: CASSFGTEYNEQFF. Looking up the rest from reference TRBV7-2 and TRBJ2-1 gives the full variable domain: GAGVSQSPSNKVTEKGKDVELRCDPISGHTALYWYRQSLGQGLEFLIYFQGNSAPDKSGLPSDRFSAERTGGSVSTLTIQRTQQEDSAVYLCASSFGTEYNEQFFGPGTRLTVL.

This clonotype was counted only a few times. The gene calls are TRBV20-1 and TRBJ1-2; 7 bases are shared with TRBD1. CDR1 DFQATT and CDR2 SNEGSKA come from the germline V gene (reference sequence). This CDR3 region has 15 residues. V was pared by 4 bases and J by 4 bases, with 12 bases of the junction left unmatched. The CDR3 protein is CSATFSGGPSYGYTF. CDR3 nucleotides: TGCAGTGCTACCTTCTCAGGGGGGCCGTCCTATGGCTACACCTTC.

This clonotype was found a few times. This chain uses TRBV27 with TRBJ2-1, with D maybe TRBD2 (5 bases). There are 14 residues in the CDR3. Germline-derived CDR1 and CDR2 are MNHEY and SMNVEV (reference sequence). V lost 6 bases to trimming and J lost 5 bases, with 14 bases between them. The CDR3 region has the DNA TGTGCCAGCAGCCCCTCGGAGGCAAACAATGAGCAGTTCTTC. It is translated as CASSPSEANNEQFF.

This clonotype was detected ten times or more. The gene calls are TRBV2 and TRBJ1-2; no clear D gene. The CDR3 has 13 amino acids. Deletions cut 4 bases from V and 6 bases from J, with 12 bases between. The V gene's germline CDR1 is SNHLY and CDR2 FYNNEI. CDR3 DNA: TGTGCCAGCAGTGCGGTGGGGTATAATGGCTACACCTTC. This encodes CASSAVGYNGYTF.

A few counts support this clonotype. The chain recombines TRBV12-3 or TRBV12-4 with TRBJ1-5, with D unresolved. V was clipped by 0 bases and J by 0 bases, with 15 bases between them. The CDR3 contains 18 residues. The CDR3 DNA sequence: TGTGCCAGCAGTTTAGCGGGAGTTCGCGGAGGTAGCAATCAGCCCCAGCATTTT. Its protein product is CASSLAGVRGGSNQPQHF.

V usage is TRBV29-1 and J usage is TRBJ1-3; D is perhaps TRBD1 (5 bases). V was shortened by 5 bases and J by 3 bases, with 11 bases between the two germline ends. This CDR3 comprises 13 residues. Germline V gene data show CDR1 as SQVTM and CDR2 as ANQGSEA. The CDR3 loop is CSVRGGGGNTIYF. CDR3 DNA sequence: TGCAGCGTTCGAGGTGGGGGTGGAAACACCATATATTTT.

This clonotype was found a few times. The CDR3 spells CASSEGLASPYF. The CDR3 DNA reads TGTGCCAGCAGCGAGGGACTAGCATCTCCGTACTTC. V usage is TRBV7-9 and J usage is TRBJ2-4, with 9 bases matching TRBD2. From germline, CDR1 is SEHNR and CDR2 FQNEAQ (reference sequence). The CDR3 contains 12 residues. After removal of 5 bases from V and 15 bases from J, the junction contained 8 bases not matched to a gene. Variable domain in full (rest from reference TRBV7-9 and TRBJ2-4): DTGVSQNPRHKITKRGQNVTFRCDPISEHNRLYWYRQTLGQGPEFLTYFQNEAQLEKSRLLSDRFSAERPKGSFSTLEIQRTEQGDSAMYLCASSEGLASPYFGAGTRLSVL.

V gene TRBV11-2 combines with J gene TRBJ2-2, with 7 bases fitting TRBD2. Trimming took 6 bases from V and 8 from J; bases not matched to a gene: 12. Looked up from germline, CDR1 is SGHAT and CDR2 is FQNNGV. This CDR3 has 15 residues. The CDR3 is CASRFKRGGSGELFF. In nucleotides, the CDR3 is TGTGCCAGCAGATTCAAGCGGGGCGGGTCTGGGGAGCTGTTTTTT.

This clonotype was seen a few times. The V gene is TRBV29-1, the J gene TRBJ2-1, with 11 bases fitting TRBD2. This CDR3 contains 17 residues. CDR1 is SQVTM, CDR2 ANQGSEA, per germline. J gave up 1 base and V 3 bases, and 8 bases lay outside the gene matches. CDR3 nucleotides: TGCAGCGTTGATTTCTTTAGCGGGGGGGTTTCCTACAATGAGCAGTTCTTC. Translated, it gives CSVDFFSGGVSYNEQFF.

This clonotype was seen a handful of times. The chain joins TRBV27 to TRBJ2-1, with D unresolved. V lost 3 bases and J lost 2, with 14 bases in between. From germline, CDR1 is MNHEY and CDR2 SMNVEV (reference sequence). The CDR3 consists of 16 residues. The DNA for the CDR3 is TGTGCCAGCAGTTTGGGTGGCAGGACCCCCTACAATGAGCAGTTCTTC. Its translation: CASSLGGRTPYNEQFF.

The V gene is TRBV6-2 or TRBV6-3, the J gene TRBJ2-1, with 7 bases matching TRBD2. Germline V gives CDR1 MNHEY, CDR2 SVGEGT. Trimming removed 4 bases from V and 4 bases from J; junction bases left unmatched: 4. The CDR3 runs 14 residues. The DNA for the CDR3 is TGTGCCAGCAGTTCCAGCGGGGAGTACAATGAGCAGTTCTTC. As protein: CASSSSGEYNEQFF.

This clonotype showed up just a few times. The rearrangement links TRBV30 to TRBJ2-7; D gene uncertain. The CDR3 length is 13 residues. Trimming pared 6 bases from V and 3 bases from J, leaving 15 bases between. Germline-derived CDR1 and CDR2 are GTSNPN and SVGIG (reference sequence). CDR3 sequence: CACGMGSFYEQYF. CDR3 DNA: TGTGCCTGTGGGATGGGCAGCTTCTACGAGCAGTACTTC.

This clonotype came up a few times. V and J are TRBV6-5 and TRBJ2-1; D is perhaps TRBD1 (6 bases). Trimming removed 5 bases at V and 8 bases at J, with 10 bases between. The CDR3 consists of 12 residues. CDR1 and CDR2 (germline): MNHEY, SVGAGI. The DNA of the CDR3 is TGTGCCAGCAGTCCGACAGGTCATGAGCAGTTCTTC. It yields the protein CASSPTGHEQFF.

This clonotype has more than one count but fewer than ten. V and J are TRBV28 and TRBJ2-1; 9 positions agree with TRBD2. Germline V gene sequence: CDR1 MDHEN, CDR2 SYDVKM. The CDR3 has 16 amino acids. The J segment lost 5 bases and the V segment lost 1 base, leaving 6 bases of the junction unmatched. CDR3 sequence (DNA): TGTGCCAGCAGTTTATCCCTAGCGGGAACTAACAATGAGCAGTTCTTC. Encoded protein: CASSLSLAGTNNEQFF.

Here the CDR3 reads CASSPTSGRLETQYF. The DNA of the CDR3 is TGTGCCAGCAGCCCAACTAGCGGGAGACTAGAGACCCAGTACTTC. The chain carries TRBV7-2 and TRBJ2-5, with 11 bases matching TRBD2. The germline CDR1 and CDR2 sequences are SGHTA and FQGNSA. This CDR3 is 15 amino acids long. J was trimmed by 4 bases and V by 5 bases; bases with no gene match: 6.

The chain uses TRBV7-9 and TRBJ2-1, with D unclear. This CDR3 spans 14 amino acids. The germline gives CDR1 SEHNR, CDR2 FQNEAQ (reference sequence). V gave up 4 bases and J gave up 2 bases, with 9 bases separating them. The CDR3 here is CASSCTETYNEQFF. Here the CDR3 DNA reads TGTGCCAGCAGCTGTACAGAAACCTACAATGAGCAGTTCTTC.

This clonotype was observed a handful of times. In nucleotides, the CDR3 is TGCAGTGCTACCCCCAGGGTTGGCTACACCTTC. It encodes CSATPRVGYTF. The genes are TRBV20-1 and TRBJ1-2, with a weak D call TRBD1 (5 bases). The CDR3 is made up of 11 amino acids. Germline V CDR1 and CDR2: DFQATT, SNEGSKA (reference sequence). Trimming cost V 4 bases and J 7 bases, with 10 bases left between them.

This clonotype came up once. The CDR3 reads CASSQDSDQPQHF. CDR3 in DNA: TGTGCCAGCAGCCAAGATTCGGATCAGCCCCAGCATTTT. The rearrangement joins TRBV4-2 to TRBJ1-5; D not resolved. The CDR3 covers 13 residues. Germline V gives CDR1 LGHNA, CDR2 YNFKEQ. V lost 0 bases, J lost 5 bases, and 5 bases lay in between.

J is TRBJ1-1 and V is TRBV27; D possibly corresponds to TRBD1 (5 bases). With 2 bases removed from V and 1 base from J, the gap between germline ends came to 17 bases. The CDR3 loop spans 17 amino acids. Germline assignment: CDR1 MNHEY and CDR2 SMNVEV (reference sequence). CDR3 amino acids: CASSLRPGRVTNTEAFF. Written as DNA, the CDR3 is TGTGCCAGCAGTTTAAGGCCAGGGAGGGTTACGAACACTGAAGCTTTCTTT.